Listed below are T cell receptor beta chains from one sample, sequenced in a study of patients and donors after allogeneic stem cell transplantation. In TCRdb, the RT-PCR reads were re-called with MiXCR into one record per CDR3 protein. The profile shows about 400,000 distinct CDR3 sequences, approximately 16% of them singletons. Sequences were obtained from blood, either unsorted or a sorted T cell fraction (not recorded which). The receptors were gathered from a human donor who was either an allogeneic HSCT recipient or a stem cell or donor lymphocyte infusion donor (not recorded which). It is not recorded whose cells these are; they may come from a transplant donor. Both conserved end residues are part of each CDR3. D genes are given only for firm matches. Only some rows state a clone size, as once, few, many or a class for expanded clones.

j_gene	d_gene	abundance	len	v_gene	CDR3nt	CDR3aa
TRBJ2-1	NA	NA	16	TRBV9	TGTGCCAGCAGCGTAGAGGGGTCCCGAATCTACAATGAGCAGTTCTTC	CASSVEGSRIYNEQFF
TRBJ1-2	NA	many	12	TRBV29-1	TGCAGCGTTGACCCCCCGGCGAGGGGCTACACCTTC	CSVDPPARGYTF
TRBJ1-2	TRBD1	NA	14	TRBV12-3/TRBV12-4	TGTGCCAGCAGTCCTGACAGGGGGGGAGGTGGCTACACCTTC	CASSPDRGGGGYTF
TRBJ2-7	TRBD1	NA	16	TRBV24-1	TGTGCCACCAGTGATCTCGGGACAGGGGGGTATTACGAGCAGTACTTC	CATSDLGTGGYYEQYF
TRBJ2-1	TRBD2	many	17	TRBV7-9	TGTGCCAGCAGCCCATTGGTCCGGGACTACTCCTACAATGAGCAGTTCTTC	CASSPLVRDYSYNEQFF
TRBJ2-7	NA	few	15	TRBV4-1	TGCGCCAGCAGCCAAGGGGCCACCTCTACCTACGAGCAGTACTTC	CASSQGATSTYEQYF
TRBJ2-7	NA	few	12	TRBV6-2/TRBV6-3	TGTGCCAGCAGTCCCTTCTCCTACGAGCAGTACTTC	CASSPFSYEQYF
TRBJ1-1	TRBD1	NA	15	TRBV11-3	TGTGCCAGCAGCTATCCTCGGACAGGGAACACTGAAGCTTTCTTT	CASSYPRTGNTEAFF
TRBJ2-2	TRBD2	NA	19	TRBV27	TGTGCCAGCAGTTTATCGGGACTAGCGGGAGCTACGAACACCGGGGAGCTGTTTTTT	CASSLSGLAGATNTGELFF
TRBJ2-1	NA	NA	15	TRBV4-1	TGCGCCAGCAGCCAAGATCTTCAGTTTCCTGGTGAGCAGTTCTTC	CASSQDLQFPGEQFF
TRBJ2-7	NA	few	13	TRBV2	TGTGCCAGCAGTGGACAGCATCCCTACGAGCAGTACTTC	CASSGQHPYEQYF
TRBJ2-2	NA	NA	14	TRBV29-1	TGCAGCGTTTGGGGGCGGTGGAACACCGGGGAGCTGTTTTTT	CSVWGRWNTGELFF
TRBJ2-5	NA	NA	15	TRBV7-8	TGTGCCAGCAGCTTACAGTTGGGGGGAAAAGAGACCCAGTACTTC	CASSLQLGGKETQYF
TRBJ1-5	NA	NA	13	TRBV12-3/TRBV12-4	TGTGCCAGCAGTACTCAAAGGGATCAGCCCCAGCATTTT	CASSTQRDQPQHF
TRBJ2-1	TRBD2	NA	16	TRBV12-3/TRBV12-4	TGTGCCAGCAGCCCCGGCCGGGGGGGCCGGACGGGTGAGCAGTTCTTC	CASSPGRGGRTGEQFF
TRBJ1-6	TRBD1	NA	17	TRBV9	TGTGCCAGCAGCGTAGCGAGGGGGCAGTCCTATAATTCACCCCTCCACTTT	CASSVARGQSYNSPLHF
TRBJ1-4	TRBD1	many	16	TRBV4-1	TGCGCCAGCAGCCAAGTTCCGACAGGGGGGAATGAAAAACTGTTTTTT	CASSQVPTGGNEKLFF
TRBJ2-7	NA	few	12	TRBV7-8	TGTGCCAGCCAGGGGATCTACCACGAGCAGTACTTC	CASQGIYHEQYF
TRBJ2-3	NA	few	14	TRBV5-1	TGCGCCAGCAGCTTGGCTCCCGTCACAGATACGCAGTATTTT	CASSLAPVTDTQYF
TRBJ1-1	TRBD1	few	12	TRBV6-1	TGTGCCAGCAGGGAAGGGGGCAGTGAAGCTTTCTTT	CASREGGSEAFF
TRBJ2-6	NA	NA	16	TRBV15	TGTGCCACCAGCGGTCGAGGCACCACTGGGGCCAACGTCCTGACTTTC	CATSGRGTTGANVLTF
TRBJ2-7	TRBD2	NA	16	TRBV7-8	TGTGCCAGCAGCTTAGCGACTAGCGGGAGTTGGGGCGAGCAGTACTTC	CASSLATSGSWGEQYF
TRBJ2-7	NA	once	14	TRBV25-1	TGTGCCAGCAGTGAGCGGGGCCTAGACTACGAGCAGTACTTC	CASSERGLDYEQYF
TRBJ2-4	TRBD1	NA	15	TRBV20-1	TGCAGTGCTAGAAGGACAGGGATGGCCAAAAACATTCAGTACTTC	CSARRTGMAKNIQYF
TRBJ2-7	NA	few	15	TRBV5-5	TGTGCCAGCAGCGATGGGGAACACGAGACCTACGAGCAGTACTTC	CASSDGEHETYEQYF
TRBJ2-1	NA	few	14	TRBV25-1	TGTGCCAGCAGTCGGGCGGGCCCCGCCAATGAGCAGTTCTTC	CASSRAGPANEQFF
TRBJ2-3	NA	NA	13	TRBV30	TGTGCCTGGAGGATCGGGGGCCCGTTTACGCAGTATTTT	CAWRIGGPFTQYF
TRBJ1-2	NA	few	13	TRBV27	TGTGCCAGCAGTTTAGTCAGGGGAAGAGGCTACACCTTC	CASSLVRGRGYTF
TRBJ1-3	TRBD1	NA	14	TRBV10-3	TGTGCCATCAGGGGACAGGGAACTGGAAACACCATATATTTT	CAIRGQGTGNTIYF
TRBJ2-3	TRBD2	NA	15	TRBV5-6	TGTGCCAGCAGCAGGAAGGTGACTAGCGGGGATACGCAGTATTTT	CASSRKVTSGDTQYF
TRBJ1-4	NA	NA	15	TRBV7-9	TGTGCCAGCAGCTTGGGCCGAGGGACTAATGAAAAACTGTTTTTT	CASSLGRGTNEKLFF
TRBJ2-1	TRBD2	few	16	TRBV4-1	TGCGCCAGCAGCCAAGTGTTCAGCGGGGGGGCTAATGAGCAGTTCTTC	CASSQVFSGGANEQFF
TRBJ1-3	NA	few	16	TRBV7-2	TGTGCCAGCAGCTTAAGGGGACCTAACTCTGGAAACACCATATATTTT	CASSLRGPNSGNTIYF
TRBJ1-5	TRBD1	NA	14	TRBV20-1	TGCAGTGCCAGAGGGGACAGGGGCAATCAGCCCCAGCATTTT	CSARGDRGNQPQHF
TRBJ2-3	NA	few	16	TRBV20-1	TGCAGTGCTTTCACCTTAAAGGGGGGGAGCACAGATACGCAGTATTTT	CSAFTLKGGSTDTQYF
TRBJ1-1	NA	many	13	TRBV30	TGTGCCTGGAGTGCAACAGAGGCGGCTGAAGCTTTCTTT	CAWSATEAAEAFF
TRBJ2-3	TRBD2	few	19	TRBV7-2	TGTGCCAGCAGCTTAGCGCGGAATAGCGGGGGGGTGGGCACAGATACGCAGTATTTT	CASSLARNSGGVGTDTQYF
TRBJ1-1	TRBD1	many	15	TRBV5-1	TGCGCCAGCAGCTTCGCGGTCCAGGGGGACACTGAAGCTTTCTTT	CASSFAVQGDTEAFF
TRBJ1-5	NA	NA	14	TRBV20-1	TGCAGTGCTAGGACAGGTACGAGCAATCAGCCCCAGCATTTT	CSARTGTSNQPQHF
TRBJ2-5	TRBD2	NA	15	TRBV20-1	TGCAGTGCTAGAGTTCTAGCGGGAGACGGAGAGACCCAGTACTTC	CSARVLAGDGETQYF
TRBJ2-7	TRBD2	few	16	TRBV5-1	TGCGCCAGCAGCTTGGCTGGGACTAGCGGTGGTGAGGAGCAGTACTTC	CASSLAGTSGGEEQYF
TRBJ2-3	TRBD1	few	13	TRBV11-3	TGTGCCAGCAGCTGGGGACAGACAGATACGCAGTATTTT	CASSWGQTDTQYF
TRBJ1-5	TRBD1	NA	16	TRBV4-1	TGCGCCAGCAGCCATGGGGGACAGGGGAGAAATCAGCCCCAGCATTTT	CASSHGGQGRNQPQHF
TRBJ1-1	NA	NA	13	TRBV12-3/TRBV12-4	TGTGCCAGCAGTCAGGGTCCTAACACTGAAGCTTTCTTT	CASSQGPNTEAFF
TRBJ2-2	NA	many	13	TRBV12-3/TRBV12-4	TGTGCCAGCAGTTTGGGGAAATCCGGGGAGCTGTTTTTT	CASSLGKSGELFF
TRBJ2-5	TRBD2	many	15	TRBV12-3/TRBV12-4	TGTGCCAGCAGTCCAAGACTAGCGGGTGGGGAGACCCAGTACTTC	CASSPRLAGGETQYF
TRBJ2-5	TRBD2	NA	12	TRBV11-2	TGTGCCAGCAGCGCGGGGGGGGGGACCCAGTACTTC	CASSAGGGTQYF